The T cell receptor (beta chain) under discussion was sequenced for a study of T-cell reconstitution after alpha-beta-depleted transplantation in children (dated by TCRdb to the mid-2010s). General notes on the study: The study quantitatively tracked T-cell immune reconstitution after TCRalphabeta/CD19-depleted allogeneic hematopoietic cell transplantation in children using TCR repertoire profiling. Broad study findings and their caveats: About two months after transplant, the apparently early recovery of alphabetaT-cell counts reportedly depended on just several hundred clones that had expanded rapidly and came from non-depleted graft cells. The frequencies of hyperexpanded clones fell over the following months, and after one year, T-cell counts and TCRbeta diversity were mostly attributed to newly produced T cells. The high TCRbeta diversity at day 60 in some patients was ascribed to recipient T cells and intrathymic progenitors that had survived conditioning.

The treatment or condition label on this specimen signifies: allogeneic hematopoietic cell transplantation with graft depleted of TCRalphabeta T cells and CD19 B cells. The transplant recipients were children given TCRalphabeta/CD19-depleted allogeneic hematopoietic cell grafts. This clonotype was picked up many times. What antigen it recognizes has not been identified. The input lacks base qualities; no much larger clone sits a single base away. V was cut back by 4 bases and J by 0 bases, leaving a gap of 14 bases between them. Including the terminal cysteine and phenylalanine, the CDR3 comprises 15 residues. The DNA shown is the 45-base CDR3, in frame from base 1. The germline V gene gives CDR1 as SGHRS and CDR2 as YFSETQ. Library preparation used PCR. For sequencing, an Illumina HiSeq 2500 was employed. Molecular barcoding was employed in the preparation of TCR libraries, with unique molecular identifiers being used to normalize TCRbeta repertoire quantification. TCRdb trimmed public reads at Q25 via fastp, called clones via MiXCR and kept in-frame beta chains. Every entry covers one CDR3 protein and lists the most common genes and DNA from its rows. This sample has about 290,000 distinct CDR3 sequences in its table, and around 10% of those were observed once. The ten biggest clones cover around 7.6% of the sample.

The rearrangement combines TRBV5-1 with TRBJ2-7; the D gene identity is not certain. Sequencing used PBMCs, obtained before TCRalphabeta/CD19-depleted stem cell transplant. This clonotype originated in a boy under two years old with acute myeloid leukemia, due to receive a stem cell transplant. CDR3 region: CASSPQGPSSYEQYF. The DNA sequence is TGCGCCAGCAGCCCCCAAGGCCCCAGCTCCTACGAGCAGTACTTC.